This passage covers 32 T cell receptor beta chains from one sample sequenced in a study of T cell repertoires in cytomegalovirus infection. TCRdb analysed the reads with MiXCR anew, one entry per CDR3 protein. This table has over 450,000 distinct CDR3 sequences, about 11% appearing once. The sample consisted of PBMCs. These receptors were taken from a human donor in good health (CMV status not recorded). Some clones in this sample may be carry-over from other donors' samples.

This clonotype has ten or more counts. V gene TRBV5-4 combines with J gene TRBJ2-3; D is unclear. The CDR3 covers 15 residues. Trimming took off 0 bases at V and 1 base at J, with 9 bases between the two ends. Germline CDR1 reads SGHNT; CDR2 reads YYREEE (reference sequence). CDR3 sequence (DNA): TGTGCCAGCAGCTTGGGTACATATCGCACAGATACGCAGTATTTT. Amino acid sequence: CASSLGTYRTDTQYF.

As regards this clonotype: Since a much larger clone is just one base distant, this may be a read error. V and J are TRBV30 and TRBJ2-2; 8 positions agree with TRBD2. This CDR3 contains 16 residues. V lost 8 bases and J lost 5; bases outside the gene matches: 16. CDR1 and CDR2 from the germline V gene are GTSNPN and SVGIG (reference sequence). In DNA form, the CDR3 reads TGTGCCGACAGAATTTTGGCGGGAGGATGGACCGGGGAGCTGTTTTTT. It encodes CADRILAGGWTGELFF.

The chain recombines TRBV7-3 with TRBJ2-1, with TRBD2 matching over 10 bases. This CDR3 has 14 residues. V dropped 5 bases and J dropped 7; count of bases not matched to a gene: 5. Looked up from germline, CDR1 is SGHTA and CDR2 is FQGTGA. The CDR3 coding sequence is TGTGCCAGCAGCGCAGCGGGGGGGCAAAATGAGCAGTTCTTC. It codes for CASSAAGGQNEQFF.

This clonotype was recorded at least ten times. This CDR3 is CASSQGMEAEAFF. The CDR3 nucleotides read TGTGCCAGCAGCCAGGGGATGGAGGCTGAAGCTTTCTTT. The V call is TRBV3-1, the J call TRBJ1-1; the D is unclear. This CDR3 contains 13 residues. The V gene's germline CDR1 is LGHDT and CDR2 YNNKEL (reference sequence). Deletions cut 3 bases from V and 6 bases from J, with 11 bases between.

This clonotype has a count of ten or more. This chain joins TRBV2 and TRBJ2-1; D possibly corresponds to TRBD1 (7 bases). The CDR3 runs 13 residues. Trimming cost V 6 bases and J 7 bases, with 13 bases left between them. Germline V gene sequence: CDR1 SNHLY, CDR2 FYNNEI. For the CDR3, the DNA is TGTGCCAGCAGGCGACAGGGACTGAATGAGCAGTTCTTC. Residues: CASRRQGLNEQFF.

The rearrangement links TRBV19 to TRBJ1-2, with D perhaps matching TRBD1 (5 bases). Trimming removed 3 bases from V and 4 bases from J, with 12 bases in between. The CDR3 has 14 residues. The germline CDR1 and CDR2 sequences are LNHDA and SQIVND (reference sequence). In nucleotides, the CDR3 is TGTGCCAGTAGTATTCCCATGACAGCCTATGGCTACACCTTC. Its protein product is CASSIPMTAYGYTF.

The chain is built from TRBV7-6 and TRBJ1-2; D might be TRBD1 (5 bases). From germline, CDR1 is SGHVS and CDR2 FNYEAQ. The CDR3 covers 15 residues. V was cut by 11 bases and J by 0 bases, with 19 bases left in between. This CDR3 reads CAGRGLLNANYGYTF. The CDR3 DNA follows: TGTGCCGGCCGGGGACTTCTCAACGCTAACTATGGCTACACCTTC.

This chain links TRBV4-2 with TRBJ1-2; no reliable D call. The V gene lost 1 base and the J gene lost 8 bases, with 14 bases spanning the gap. Germline V gives CDR1 LGHNA, CDR2 YNFKEQ. The CDR3 length is 14 residues. The CDR3 here is CASSQAGKEEGYTF. In nucleotides, the CDR3 is TGTGCCAGCAGCCAAGCAGGCAAGGAGGAAGGCTACACCTTC.

This clonotype was counted many times. V and J are TRBV12-3 or TRBV12-4 and TRBJ2-1, with D tentatively TRBD2 (6 bases). The ends were cut back, 5 bases at V and 7 bases at J, with 12 bases in the middle. The CDR3 is made up of 13 amino acids. The CDR3 spells CASSPGRRNEQFF. The CDR3 coding sequence is TGTGCCAGCAGTCCCGGGAGAAGGAATGAGCAGTTCTTC.

This clonotype was observed a few times. V and J are TRBV11-2 and TRBJ1-3, with D unclear. The CDR3 totals 15 residues. V lost 5 bases, J lost 0 bases, and 11 bases lay in between. The germline V gene has CDR1 SGHAT and CDR2 FQNNGV. The CDR3 protein is CASSTGRDSGNTIYF. The CDR3 coding sequence is TGTGCCAGCAGCACCGGACGGGACTCTGGAAACACCATATATTTT.

This clonotype came up a few times. This chain connects TRBV6-1 to TRBJ1-1; TRBD1 might be the D (6 bases). The CDR3 totals 17 residues. Germline values: CDR1 MNHNS, CDR2 SASEGT. V was trimmed by 3 bases and J by 1 base, leaving 18 bases between them. The CDR3 protein is CASSDALWGARNTEAFF. CDR3 sequence (DNA): TGTGCCAGCAGTGATGCTTTGTGGGGGGCGAGGAACACTGAAGCTTTCTTT.

This clonotype was counted at least ten times. The V gene is TRBV4-1, the J gene TRBJ2-7, with unresolved D. Germline V gene data show CDR1 as MGHRA and CDR2 as YSYEKL. V lost 4 bases, J lost 4 bases, and 11 bases lay in between. CDR3 length: 13 amino acids. This CDR3 is CASSPSNGYEQYF. In DNA form, the CDR3 reads TGCGCCAGCAGCCCAAGCAACGGATACGAGCAGTACTTC.

This clonotype was detected ten times or more. The chain uses TRBV3-1 and TRBJ2-1; 8 positions agree with TRBD2. Per germline, CDR1 LGHDT and CDR2 YNNKEL (reference sequence). Trimming removed 4 bases from V and 7 bases from J; junction bases left unmatched: 6. The CDR3 has 14 residues. The CDR3, as DNA: TGTGCCAGCAGCCCCCTCCGGGGGGGAAATGAGCAGTTCTTC. It translates to CASSPLRGGNEQFF.

This clonotype was seen ten or more times. CDR3 loop: CASSLGLAGGKETQYF. As DNA, the CDR3 is TGTGCCAGCAGCTTGGGACTAGCGGGTGGGAAAGAGACCCAGTACTTC. The chain uses TRBV7-2 and TRBJ2-5; 12 bases agree with TRBD2. Germline CDR1 SGHTA, CDR2 FQGNSA. The CDR3 totals 16 residues. V dropped 3 bases and J dropped 3; count of bases not matched to a gene: 5.

This clonotype was picked up a small number of times. The V gene is TRBV20-1, the J gene TRBJ2-6; no definite D call. Trimming stripped 5 bases from V and 0 bases from J, with 8 bases between. Looked up from germline, CDR1 is DFQATT and CDR2 is SNEGSKA (reference sequence). This CDR3 is 14 amino acids long. Here the CDR3 reads CSAPKNSGANVLTF. CDR3 coding DNA: TGCAGTGCTCCTAAAAACTCTGGGGCCAACGTCCTGACTTTC.

The chain recombines TRBV7-3 with TRBJ2-3, with 8 bases lining up with TRBD1. Germline CDR1 and CDR2: SGHTA and FQGTGA. V was clipped by 5 bases and J by 1 base; unmatched bases: 5. The CDR3 totals 15 residues. The DNA of the CDR3 is TGTGCCAGCAGCCACAACAGGGGGGGCACAGATACGCAGTATTTT. Its protein is CASSHNRGGTDTQYF.

For the CDR3, the DNA is TGTGCCATCAGTGATCAGGGTTTCCGGGATGAGCAGTTCTTC. Its translation: CAISDQGFRDEQFF. This rearrangement joins TRBV10-3 to TRBJ2-1; D might be TRBD1 (5 bases). Germline loops: CDR1 ENHRY, CDR2 SYGVKD. There are 14 residues in the CDR3. Trimming shortened V by 3 bases and J by 8 bases, and 14 bases separated the two germline ends.

The sample holds a few counts of this clonotype. The genes are TRBV24-1 and TRBJ2-3, with 9 bases matching TRBD2. The CDR3 totals 16 residues. V dropped 4 bases and J dropped 5; count of bases not matched to a gene: 9. The V gene's germline CDR1 is KGHDR and CDR2 SFDVKD. The CDR3 region is CATSEGAGGFLDTQYF. CDR3 DNA: TGTGCCACCAGTGAAGGGGCGGGGGGGTTTCTAGATACGCAGTATTTT.

This clonotype has more than one count but fewer than ten. The genes are TRBV5-1 and TRBJ1-5; possibly TRBD1 for D (5 bases). Looked up from germline, CDR1 is SGHRS and CDR2 is YFSETQ. The CDR3 loop spans 13 amino acids. V was cut by 5 bases and J by 7 bases, with 13 bases left in between. The CDR3 protein is CASSRGVEQPQHF. Here the CDR3 DNA reads TGCGCCAGCAGTCGGGGGGTCGAGCAGCCCCAGCATTTT.

The rearrangement links TRBV20-1 to TRBJ2-1; 7 bases are a match to TRBD2. Germline V lookup: CDR1 DFQATT, CDR2 SNEGSKA (reference sequence). V trimming: 2 bases; J trimming: 0 bases; junction bases outside the gene matches: 4. The CDR3 extends over 15 amino acids. As DNA, the CDR3 is TGCAGTGCTAGATTAGGCGGGAGCTCCTACAATGAGCAGTTCTTC. Protein: CSARLGGSSYNEQFF.

The rearrangement joins TRBV9 to TRBJ1-1; D is unclear. Germline V CDR1 and CDR2: SGDLS, YYNGEE. Trimming removed 4 bases at V and 6 bases at J, with 16 bases between. The CDR3 extends over 14 amino acids. In DNA, the CDR3 is TGTGCCAGCAGCCTCAGCACCCTGAGCGCTGAAGCTTTCTTT. This gives the protein CASSLSTLSAEAFF.

The sample holds many counts of this clonotype. The genes are TRBV28 and TRBJ1-1, with 8 bases lining up with TRBD1. Germline-derived CDR1 and CDR2 are MDHEN and SYDVKM. Trimming removed 5 bases from V and 3 bases from J; junction bases left unmatched: 8. The CDR3 sequence is 15 residues long. The CDR3 DNA reads as TGTGCCAGCAGTCCAGGGGGCAGAGGGGACACTGAAGCTTTCTTT. Translating gives CASSPGGRGDTEAFF.

The sample holds many counts of this clonotype. V gene TRBV28 combines with J gene TRBJ2-7; no definite D call. V lost 5 bases and J lost 0, with 11 bases in between. The CDR3 has 14 amino acids. Germline V gene sequence: CDR1 MDHEN, CDR2 SYDVKM. This chain's CDR3 is CASSPWAHSYEQYF. As DNA, the CDR3 is TGTGCCAGCAGTCCGTGGGCACACTCCTACGAGCAGTACTTC.

This clonotype was recorded many times. The chain links TRBV19 to TRBJ2-1, with D perhaps TRBD2 (6 bases). From germline, CDR1 is LNHDA and CDR2 SQIVND (reference sequence). The CDR3 is 14 residues long. V lost 5 bases and J 2 bases, leaving 10 bases between the germline ends. The CDR3 DNA reads as TGTGCCAGTAGTCCCCGACTAGCCTACAATGAGCAGTTCTTC. This translates into CASSPRLAYNEQFF.

This clonotype has a count of ten or more. This chain connects TRBV2 to TRBJ2-5, with D maybe TRBD2 (6 bases). Germline loops: CDR1 SNHLY, CDR2 FYNNEI. Between the trimmed V and J ends, which lost 7 bases and 0 bases, there was a span of 9 bases. The CDR3 consists of 13 residues. CDR3 region: CASMRENQETQYF. The CDR3 DNA reads as TGTGCCAGCATGCGGGAAAACCAAGAGACCCAGTACTTC. The complete variable domain, with remaining parts taken from reference TRBV2 and TRBJ2-5, reads EPEVTQTPSHQVTQMGQEVILRCVPISNHLYFYWYRQILGQKVEFLVSFYNNEISEKSEIFDDQFSVERPDGSNFTLKIRSTKLEDSAMYFCASMRENQETQYFGPGTRLLVL.

This clonotype has a handful of counts. The J gene is TRBJ1-2, the V gene TRBV6-8; no definite D call. The CDR3 length is 13 residues. The V end was cut by 2 bases, the J end by 6 bases, with 10 bases between. The germline gives CDR1 MNHGY, CDR2 SAAAGT. The CDR3 sequence: CASSYRPGNGYTF. The CDR3 DNA sequence: TGTGCCAGCAGTTACAGGCCGGGGAATGGCTACACCTTC.

This chain connects TRBV29-1 to TRBJ2-5; 10 positions match TRBD2. The CDR3 spans 12 residues. With 7 bases clipped from V and 4 bases from J, the junction kept 3 bases outside the gene matches. The germline V gene has CDR1 SQVTM and CDR2 ANQGSEA. The DNA for the CDR3 is TGCAGCGGTATAGCGGGGGGAGAGACCCAGTACTTC. It encodes CSGIAGGETQYF.

This clonotype was counted many times. This chain links TRBV27 with TRBJ2-1; weak D call: TRBD1 (5 bases). This CDR3 is built from 11 residues. Germline CDR1 reads MNHEY; CDR2 reads SMNVEV (reference sequence). Trimming took 8 bases from V and 8 from J, leaving 10 bases between them. CDR3 DNA sequence: TGTGCCAGCCAGGGATACGATGAGCAGTTCTTC. This sequence encodes CASQGYDEQFF.

V gene TRBV28 combines with J gene TRBJ2-7; D is possibly TRBD2 (6 bases). The CDR3 is 15 amino acids. Germline CDR1 is MDHEN and CDR2 is SYDVKM. Trimming pared 2 bases from V and 4 bases from J, leaving 15 bases between. The CDR3 sequence is CASSLPAGPKYEQYF. The DNA of the CDR3 is TGTGCCAGCAGTTTACCCGCGGGACCAAAATACGAGCAGTACTTC. The whole variable domain, remainder taken from reference TRBV28 and TRBJ2-7, is DVKVTQSSRYLVKRTGEKVFLECVQDMDHENMFWYRQDPGLGLRLIYFSYDVKMKEKGDIPEGYSVSREKKERFSLILESASTNQTSMYLCASSLPAGPKYEQYFGPGTRLTVT.

This clonotype was counted ten times or more. This chain joins TRBV11-2 and TRBJ2-7; 7 bases agree with TRBD2. Germline CDR1 and CDR2: SGHAT and FQNNGV. This CDR3 comprises 15 residues. The V segment lost 0 bases and the J segment 5 bases; nucleotides outside the gene matches: 7. Here the CDR3 reads CASSLDWGGFHEQYF. The CDR3 coding sequence is TGTGCCAGCAGCTTAGATTGGGGAGGGTTCCACGAGCAGTACTTC.

This clonotype was counted at least ten times. The chain has TRBV15 and TRBJ1-3, with D unclear. V shed 2 bases and J shed 11 bases, with 22 bases lying between them. The germline gives CDR1 LNHNV, CDR2 YYDKDF (reference sequence). CDR3 length: 16 amino acids. The CDR3 nucleotides read TGTGCCACCAGCAGACCCCCGGGAGGAGTTCCAACAGCCATATATTTT. It encodes CATSRPPGGVPTAIYF.

Remarks on this clonotype: A read error may account for a junction end that differs from germline. This chain uses TRBV7-4 with TRBJ2-1; 13 nucleotides match TRBD2. CDR1 SGHVT and CDR2 SQSDAQ come from the germline V gene. The CDR3 covers 15 residues. CDR3 in DNA: TGTGCCAGCAGGGGCCCGGGACTAGCGGGAAATGAGCGGTTCTTC. This translates into CASRGPGLAGNERFF.